This T cell receptor beta chain was observed in a study of PD-1 blockade in classical Hodgkin lymphoma. Study-level results: Repertoire differences lack defined causes, possibly disease activity or prior therapy. Reports indicated that newly diagnosed patients had lower baseline TCR diversity than healthy donors did.

Profiled with immunoSEQ multiplex PCR; TCRdb holds only in-frame clones, not every one. Of about 5,500 clones in the sample, 85% to 90% were seen once. Time point specified: newly diagnosed, previously untreated cHL patient sample. Magnetic negative selection isolated CD8+ T cells from thawed PBMCs. Comparison used PBMCs from newly diagnosed, untreated classical Hodgkin lymphoma. CDR1 is GTSNPN and CDR2 is SVGIG in the germline V gene (reference sequence). V dropped 3 bases and J dropped 1; count of bases not matched to a gene: 10. The CDR3 has 16 residues. Concerning this clone itself: The antigen remains unidentified.

V and J are TRBV30 and TRBJ2-7; 9 positions agree with TRBD2. The origin of this receptor is a human donor with classical Hodgkin lymphoma. The specimen was CD8+ T cells from blood. CDR3 region: CAWSELLAGASYEQYF. CDR3 nucleotides: TGTGCCTGGAGCGAATTACTAGCGGGCGCATCCTACGAGCAGTACTTC.